A single sample gave rise to the 21 T cell receptor beta chains below, sequenced in a study of blood T cell repertoires in COVID-19. The assay was immunoSEQ multiplex PCR, and TCRdb's table has in-frame clones only and misses some. Of about 430,000 clones listed, more than 70% are singletons. The sequenced sample consisted of PBMCs or T cells enriched from blood (not recorded which). All receptors come from a young woman who had been exposed to COVID-19.

The rearrangement links TRBV5-1 to TRBJ1-1; D not certain. This CDR3 spans 15 amino acids. V lost 4 bases to trimming and J lost 0 bases, with 13 bases between them. From germline, CDR1 is SGHRS and CDR2 YFSETQ. CDR3 coding DNA: TGCGCCAGCAGCCGGGATAGAGTACTGAACACTGAAGCTTTCTTT. As protein: CASSRDRVLNTEAFF.

This clone occurred once. V usage is TRBV4-1 and J usage is TRBJ2-1; no definite D call. Germline CDR1 is MGHRA and CDR2 is YSYEKL. Between the trimmed V and J ends, which lost 1 base and 9 bases, there was a span of 19 bases. The CDR3 extends over 16 amino acids. In nucleotides, the CDR3 is TGCGCCAGCAGCCAAGTACCGGTCCCGCCTGGTGCTGAGCAGTTCTTC. Its protein product is CASSQVPVPPGAEQFF.

The J gene is TRBJ2-7, the V gene TRBV2; 10 positions agree with TRBD1. Per the germline V gene, CDR1 is SNHLY and CDR2 is FYNNEI. This CDR3 region has 14 residues. Trimming took 6 bases from V and 5 from J; bases not matched to a gene: 7. CDR3: CASRDGTGDHEQYF. The CDR3 DNA sequence: TGTGCCAGCAGGGACGGGACAGGGGACCACGAGCAGTACTTC.

This clone was counted once. V is TRBV19 and J is TRBJ2-5; the D gene is possibly TRBD2 (6 bases). The CDR3 contains 13 residues. Trimming took off 4 bases at V and 1 base at J, with 7 bases between the two ends. Germline CDR1 reads LNHDA; CDR2 reads SQIVND (reference sequence). CDR3 bases: TGTGCCAGTAGTAAGACTAGCCAAGAGACCCAGTACTTC. Protein sequence: CASSKTSQETQYF.

In its sample, this clone was seen once. The rearrangement uses TRBV27 and TRBJ1-1, with TRBD1 matching over 7 bases. Trimming removed 8 bases from V and 3 bases from J; junction bases left unmatched: 6. CDR3 length: 13 amino acids. Germline V gene lookup returns CDR1 MNHEY and CDR2 SMNVEV (reference sequence). The CDR3 protein is CASGRQGYTEAFF. The CDR3 coding sequence is TGTGCCAGCGGCAGACAGGGTTACACTGAAGCTTTCTTT.

This chain links TRBV28 with TRBJ1-6; TRBD1 matches at 7 bases. V gave up 6 bases and J gave up 4 bases; unmatched junction bases: 6. The CDR3 is made up of 15 amino acids. Per germline, CDR1 MDHEN and CDR2 SYDVKM. DNA of the CDR3: TGTGCCAGCAGGTTGTCAGGGGGTTATAATTCACCCCTCCACTTT. Translating gives CASRLSGGYNSPLHF.

This clone was seen a single time. The chain uses TRBV3-1 (or the pseudogene TRBV3-2) and TRBJ1-5; 7 positions agree with TRBD1. The CDR3 runs 15 residues. In germline, CDR1 is LGHDT, CDR2 YNNKEL (reference sequence). V shed 5 bases and J 6 bases; nucleotides not matched to a gene: 10. CDR3 in amino acids: CASSATGLGGQPQHF. CDR3 DNA sequence: TGTGCCAGCAGCGCGACAGGGTTGGGCGGTCAGCCCCAGCATTTT.

The chain recombines TRBV24-1 with TRBJ2-3; TRBD2 is a possible D gene (5 bases). CDR1 and CDR2 (germline): KGHDR, SFDVKD. V lost 1 base and J 2 bases, leaving 12 bases between the germline ends. The CDR3 length is 16 residues. CDR3 amino acids: CATSDFEGRDTDTQYF. CDR3 bases: TGTGCCACCAGTGATTTTGAGGGAAGGGACACAGATACGCAGTATTTT.

This chain links TRBV3-1 (or the pseudogene TRBV3-2) with TRBJ1-5; tentative D call: TRBD1 (6 bases). The CDR3 contains 16 residues. V lost 2 bases and J lost 0, with 11 bases in between. Germline CDR1 and CDR2: LGHDT and YNNKEL (reference sequence). The CDR3 protein is CASSQRDIDSNQPQHF. CDR3 DNA: TGTGCCAGCAGCCAACGGGACATTGATAGCAATCAGCCCCAGCATTTT.

This chain links TRBV28 with TRBJ1-5; TRBD1 might be the D (5 bases). The CDR3 extends over 14 amino acids. Germline V gene lookup returns CDR1 MDHEN and CDR2 SYDVKM. V lost 4 bases and J 4 bases, leaving 11 bases between the germline ends. CDR3 protein: CASSSGGVNQPQHF. CDR3 coding DNA: TGTGCCAGCAGTTCGGGGGGGGTAAATCAGCCCCAGCATTTT.

This chain joins TRBV2 and TRBJ2-7, with 12 bases matching TRBD2. CDR3 size: 16 residues. Germline CDR1 reads SNHLY; CDR2 reads FYNNEI. V lost 2 bases and J lost 2; bases outside the gene matches: 4. CDR3 bases: TGTGCCAGCAGTGAAATTTGGACTAGCGGGACCTACGAGCAGTACTTC. Residues: CASSEIWTSGTYEQYF.

J is TRBJ2-3 and V is TRBV5-4; 9 positions agree with TRBD2. There are 17 residues in the CDR3. Germline CDR1 and CDR2: SGHNT and YYREEE (reference sequence). J lost 2 bases, V lost 0 bases, and 7 bases had no gene match. The CDR3 region is CASSLAGAGGSTDTQYF. CDR3 in DNA: TGTGCCAGCAGCTTGGCCGGAGCGGGAGGATCCACAGATACGCAGTATTTT.

With regard to this clone: Germline and junction disagree at one end, which may indicate a read error. The chain uses TRBV6-1 and TRBJ2-7; either TRBD1 or TRBD2 may fit D (5 bases each). Germline V CDR1 and CDR2: MNHNS, SASEGT. The CDR3 consists of 15 residues. The CDR3 sequence: CASSEGTGTLYEQYF. CDR3 DNA: TGTGCCAGCAGCGAAGGGACGGGAACCCTCTACGAGCAGTACTTC.

The chain is built from TRBV5-1 and TRBJ1-5; D not resolved. Trimming cost V 0 bases and J 2 bases, with 12 bases left between them. This CDR3 comprises 16 residues. Germline CDR1 reads SGHRS; CDR2 reads YFSETQ. The CDR3 loop reads CASSLGLPLGNQPQHF. The CDR3 bases are TGCGCCAGCAGCTTGGGACTTCCCTTGGGCAATCAGCCCCAGCATTTT.

The chain joins TRBV5-5 to TRBJ2-5; tentatively, D is TRBD1 (6 bases). The CDR3 is 15 amino acids. Trimming took off 4 bases at V and 4 bases at J, with 17 bases between the two ends. Germline V gene data show CDR1 as SGHKS and CDR2 as YYEKEE (reference sequence). The CDR3 DNA is TGTGCCAGCAGCAGTCTAAGGGGGTCCTCAGAGACCCAGTACTTC. Translation gives CASSSLRGSSETQYF.

The chain is built from TRBV3-1 (or the pseudogene TRBV3-2) and TRBJ2-7; D unclear. V lost 3 bases, J lost 0 bases, and 6 bases lay in between. The CDR3 is 13 residues long. Germline V gene sequence: CDR1 LGHDT, CDR2 YNNKEL (reference sequence). CDR3: CASSHSSSYEQYF. The CDR3 nucleotides read TGTGCCAGCAGCCACTCTAGCTCCTACGAGCAGTACTTC.

The CDR3 DNA reads TGTGCCAGCAGTCCCAGGACAGGGGCGAACACTGAAGCTTTCTTT. Translated: CASSPRTGANTEAFF. The chain recombines TRBV6-5 with TRBJ1-1, with 9 bases that match TRBD1. Trimming cost V 5 bases and J 1 base; bases outside gene matches: 5. Germline CDR1 MNHEY, CDR2 SVGAGI. CDR3 size: 15 residues.

This chain links TRBV7-8 with TRBJ2-3; D ambiguous. Germline V gives CDR1 SGHVS, CDR2 FQNEAQ. Trimming shortened V by 0 bases and J by 4 bases, and 11 bases separated the two germline ends. The CDR3 extends over 15 amino acids. The CDR3, as DNA: TGTGCCAGCAGCTTAGCTCTGCGTTCCGCAGATACGCAGTATTTT. Translating gives CASSLALRSADTQYF.

This clone has just one count. The chain carries TRBV4-2 and TRBJ1-2, with 7 nucleotides matching TRBD1. The CDR3 is 14 amino acids. Germline assignment: CDR1 LGHNA and CDR2 YNFKEQ. The trim removed 4 bases at V and 2 bases at J, leaving 4 bases unmatched. CDR3 sequence reads: CASSRSGGNYGYTF. CDR3 bases: TGTGCCAGCAGCCGGTCAGGGGGGAACTATGGCTACACCTTC.

The chain recombines TRBV7-2 with TRBJ2-7; perhaps TRBD2 as D (5 bases). The CDR3 contains 15 residues. Trimming removed 1 base at V and 0 bases at J, with 10 bases between. Germline CDR1 SGHTA, CDR2 FQGNSA. This CDR3 is CASSLVGGSSYEQYF. CDR3 in DNA: TGTGCCAGCAGCTTAGTAGGAGGTAGCTCCTACGAGCAGTACTTC.

The J gene is TRBJ2-1, the V gene TRBV12-3 or TRBV12-4; TRBD2 matches at 8 bases. This CDR3 region has 13 residues. The ends lost 6 bases at V and 9 bases at J; junction bases unmatched: 7. CDR3 DNA sequence: TGTGCCAGCAGGGGGTCGAGCGGGAGTGAGCAGTTCTTC. Translating gives CASRGSSGSEQFF.